Shown below are 19 T cell receptor beta chains from a single sample sequenced in a study of tumor and adjacent non-tumor tissue in lung cancer. RNA was extracted from bulk tissue without any cell sorting. Three rounds of nested PCR, following a modified ARM-PCR protocol, produced the TCRbeta library. TCRdb independently ran MiXCR on the multiplex PCR reads; one entry per CDR3 protein. The repertoire holds more than 70,000 distinct CDR3 sequences, more than 60% seen once, with 15% in the top ten. Sequenced material: lung tumor tissue. These receptors were obtained from a man aged 65-85 years with non-small cell lung cancer.

This clonotype counts as medium-sized. The rearrangement links TRBV11-2 to TRBJ1-4; weak D call: TRBD1 (6 bases). The CDR3 sequence is 14 residues long. Germline V gene sequence: CDR1 SGHAT, CDR2 FQNNGV. The V end was cut by 5 bases, the J end by 8 bases, with 15 bases between. The chain's CDR3 is CASSQNPGTEKLFF. The CDR3 bases are TGTGCCAGCAGCCAGAACCCCGGGACAGAAAAACTGTTTTTT.

Concerning this clonotype: A single base separates this from a much larger clone, so it may be a read error. The chain joins TRBV29-1 to TRBJ2-1, with D perhaps matching TRBD1 (5 bases). The germline V gene encodes CDR1 SQVTM and CDR2 ANQGSEA. V lost 4 bases, J lost 7 bases, and 26 bases lay in between. The CDR3 loop spans 17 amino acids. Here the CDR3 reads CSVVSYSRRQLWNEQFF. The CDR3 coding sequence is TGCAGCGTTGTGTCCTATAGTCGGCGACAGTTATGGAATGAGCAGTTCTTC.

Comments on this clonotype: The junction differs from germline at one of its ends, possibly a read error. The chain employs TRBV6-1 and TRBJ2-5; D call uncertain. The V gene's germline CDR1 is MNHNS and CDR2 SASEGT. The CDR3 spans 14 residues. The CDR3 region is CASSECSWQESQYF. The CDR3, as DNA: TGTGCCAGCAGTGAATGTAGCTGGCAAGAGAGCCAGTACTTC.

In regard to this clonotype: At one of its ends the junction is not consistent with the germline gene, which may arise from a read error. This rearrangement joins TRBV12-3 or TRBV12-4 to TRBJ1-4, with D maybe TRBD1 (6 bases). The length of the CDR3 is 13 residues. The CDR3 region has the DNA TGTCCCAGCAGTCAGGGACACGGAAGGGAACTGTTTTTT. It specifies CPSSQGHGRELFF.

As concerns this clonotype: Given the absence of the conserved phenylalanine or tryptophan at the CDR3 end, a read error is likely. No DNA is shown, since the ends of the CDR3 on it are uncertain; the CDR3 is the one TCRdb lists. This chain uses TRBV5-8 with TRBJ1-2. The CDR3 is 12 amino acids in total, end residues counted. Per germline, CDR1 SGHTS and CDR2 YDEGEE. The CDR3 reads CASSLEGYGCTS.

A word on this clonotype: This may come from a read error, since a much larger clone is one base off. Because the CDR3 is missing its conserved closing phenylalanine or tryptophan, this is likely a read error. V is TRBV20-1 and J is TRBJ1-6, with 7 bases lining up with TRBD1. The germline CDR1 and CDR2 sequences are DFQATT and SNEGSKA (reference sequence). This CDR3 has 14 residues. Trimming cost V 0 bases and J 9 bases; bases outside gene matches: 5. DNA for the CDR3: TGCAGTGCTAGAGATCAGGGGGGGAGTTCACCCCTCCACTAT. Encoded protein: CSARDQGGSSPLHY.

This clonotype has only a few counts. Given a much more abundant clone one base away, this may be a read error. This chain connects TRBV6-6 to TRBJ2-1; TRBD1 aligns across 7 bases. J was trimmed by 8 bases and V by 2 bases; bases with no gene match: 12. CDR1 is MNHNY and CDR2 is SVGAGI in the germline V gene (reference sequence). CDR3 length: 16 amino acids. The DNA for the CDR3 is TGTGCCAGCAGTTACGACAGGGAAAGGGCAGTGGATGAGCAGTTCTTC. Its protein product is CASSYDRERAVDEQFF.

This clonotype was observed a few times. It may be a read error: a sequence one base away is much more abundant. The chain recombines TRBV28 with TRBJ1-3, with D possibly matching TRBD1 (6 bases). The length of the CDR3 is 14 residues. Between the trimmed V and J ends, which lost 5 bases and 9 bases, there was a span of 17 bases. Looked up from germline, CDR1 is MDHEN and CDR2 is SYDVKM. Here the CDR3 DNA reads TGTGCCAGCAGTCCCGGACAGAAACGCAGCACCATATATTTT. Translated: CASSPGQKRSTIYF.

Details on this clonotype: This may stem from a read error, because a much larger clone lies one nucleotide away. V gene TRBV29-1 combines with J gene TRBJ2-5, with D possibly being TRBD1 or TRBD2 (7 bases each). Germline V gene lookup returns CDR1 SQVTM and CDR2 ANQGSEA. The CDR3 contains 14 residues. V was shortened by 4 bases and J by 0 bases, with 12 bases between the two germline ends. CDR3 DNA sequence: TGCAGCGTTGGGGAGGGGGCGAACCAAGAGACCCAGTACTTC. It encodes CSVGEGANQETQYF. The whole variable domain, remainder taken from reference TRBV29-1 and TRBJ2-5, is SAVISQKPSRDICQRGTSLTIQCQVDSQVTMMFWYRQQPGQSLTLIATANQGSEATYESGFVIDKFPISRPNLTFSTLTVSNMSPEDSSIYLCSVGEGANQETQYFGPGTRLLVL.

This clonotype was picked up many times. V usage is TRBV20-1 and J usage is TRBJ2-5; D unresolved. V was clipped by 1 base and J by 0 bases, with 6 bases between them. The CDR3 spans 13 residues. The germline gives CDR1 DFQATT, CDR2 SNEGSKA (reference sequence). The CDR3 sequence is CSARGVDQETQYF. CDR3 DNA sequence: TGCAGTGCTAGAGGAGTAGACCAAGAGACCCAGTACTTC.

The chain is built from TRBV5-1 and TRBJ2-1; D is undetermined. CDR3 length equals 16 residues. The V end was cut by 0 bases, the J end by 12 bases, with 22 bases between. Germline V gene data show CDR1 as SGHRS and CDR2 as YFSETQ. This CDR3 reads CASSLAGVGTYNGQFF. The CDR3 DNA reads as TGCGCCAGCAGCTTGGCAGGAGTAGGTACCTACAACGGGCAGTTCTTC.

This clonotype was observed many times. The chain couples TRBV20-1 to TRBJ2-7; perhaps TRBD1 as D (6 bases). In germline, CDR1 is DFQATT, CDR2 SNEGSKA (reference sequence). V lost 8 bases, J lost 0 bases, and 17 bases lay in between. This CDR3 contains 14 residues. DNA for the CDR3: TGCAGTTGGTGGGGGCAGCAAAGCTCCTACGAGCAGTACTTC. Amino acids: CSWWGQQSSYEQYF.

Comments on this clonotype: Just one base apart from a much larger clone, this may be a read error. The chain is built from TRBV28 and TRBJ1-1; weak D call: TRBD1 (6 bases). The germline gives CDR1 MDHEN, CDR2 SYDVKM. The CDR3 runs to 15 residues. For the CDR3, the DNA is TGTGCCTGCAGAACCCCTAGGGGGGCTGGCACTGAAGCTTTCTTT. It is translated as CACRTPRGAGTEAFF.

Note on this clonotype: The junction does not match germline at one end; this may be a read error. The chain has TRBV11-2 and TRBJ2-2, with D hard to call. The germline gives CDR1 SGHAT, CDR2 FQNNGV. The CDR3 spans 14 residues. The CDR3 bases are TGCGCCAGCAGCCCACTGGGATCACGCGGTGAGCTGTTTTTT. Amino acids: CASSPLGSRGELFF. Drawing the rest from reference TRBV11-2 and TRBJ2-2, the complete variable domain is EAGVAQSPRYKIIEKRQSVAFWCNPISGHATLYWYQQILGQGPKLLIQFQNNGVVDDSQLPKDRFSAERLKGVDSTLKIQPAKLEDSAVYLCASSPLGSRGELFFGEGSRLTVL.

The chain carries TRBV20-1 and TRBJ2-2, with 7 bases aligning to TRBD1. The ends lost 6 bases at V and 5 bases at J; junction bases unmatched: 12. The CDR3 is 15 amino acids. The germline V gene encodes CDR1 DFQATT and CDR2 SNEGSKA (reference sequence). The CDR3 sequence: CSAQGQSRPTGELFF. For the CDR3, the DNA is TGCAGTGCACAGGGACAGTCACGTCCTACCGGGGAGCTGTTTTTT.

This clonotype was recorded many times. The V gene is TRBV6-1, the J gene TRBJ2-6; D gene ambiguous. The CDR3 length is 17 residues. V was shortened by 3 bases and J by 0 bases, with 12 bases between the two germline ends. Germline-derived CDR1 and CDR2 are MNHNS and SASEGT. CDR3 amino acids: CASSDTRRRSGANVLTF. The CDR3 DNA reads TGTGCCAGCAGTGATACGAGGCGGCGCTCTGGGGCCAACGTCCTGACTTTC.

A word on this clonotype: The junction and the germline gene differ at one end; a read error may be behind it. The chain joins TRBV11-1 to TRBJ2-2, with TRBD2 as a possible D gene (5 bases). Germline V CDR1 and CDR2: SGHAT, FQDESV (reference sequence). This CDR3 is 18 amino acids long. The CDR3: CASSLEGWQATNTEELLF. CDR3 DNA: TGTGCAAGCAGCTTAGAGGGATGGCAGGCGACGAACACCGAGGAGCTGTTGTTT.

V usage is TRBV5-1 and J usage is TRBJ2-5, with D uncertain. V was clipped by 5 bases and J by 4 bases, with 9 bases between them. The CDR3 has 12 residues. Germline V CDR1 and CDR2: SGHRS, YFSETQ. The CDR3 is CASRSRVETQYF. Written as DNA, the CDR3 is TGCGCCAGCAGGTCAAGGGTAGAGACCCAGTACTTC.

As for this clonotype: As the CDR3 is not closed by the conserved phenylalanine or tryptophan, this likely results from a read error. The chain carries TRBV5-1 and TRBJ2-3, with D possibly TRBD1 on 5 matching bases. CDR1 is SGHRS and CDR2 is YFSETQ in the germline V gene. CDR3 length: 15 amino acids. V was shortened by 4 bases and J by 0 bases, with 12 bases between the two germline ends. In DNA, the CDR3 is TGCGCCAGCAGCCTACAGGCGTCTAGCACAGATACGCAGTATCTT. Its translation is CASSLQASSTDTQYL.